This T cell receptor (beta chain) came from a study of shared clonotypes between healthy human individuals. Study context: Three plates were used per donor for CD4 naive, three for CD4 memory, two for CD8 naive and one for CD8 memory. Study-wide results and caveats: A handful of donors had roughly 5% of their naive CD4 clonotypes in common. An expected dependence of interdonor clonotype sharing on sequencing depth was noted.

The CDR3 runs 14 residues. The V end was cut by 6 bases, the J end by 4 bases, with 16 bases between. Germline V gene data show CDR1 as MDHEN and CDR2 as SYDVKM. The table came from immunoSEQ multiplex PCR; TCRdb's copy has only in-frame clones and leaves some out. The sample contains some 2,500,000 clones, around 93% of which appear only once. CD45RA+ naive and CD45RA-negative memory subsets were separated from CD4+ cells. For this clone: As yet, its antigen is unknown.

The chain recombines TRBV28 with TRBJ2-7, with D possibly TRBD2 on 6 matching bases. The receptor comes from a man between 18 and 29 years old in good health. Some clones in this sample may be carry-over from other donors' samples. The sample comprised naive CD4+ T cells from PBMCs. Regarding subset: CD45RA+ positively selected. This CDR3 reads CASRLSGFGYEQYF. In DNA, the CDR3 is TGTGCCAGCAGACTCAGCGGGTTCGGTTACGAGCAGTACTTC.